Shown below are 13 T cell receptor beta chains from a single sample sequenced in a study of kidney transplant recipient with SARS-CoV-2 infection (dated by TCRdb to the early 2020s). The listed sequencing device is Illumina MiSeq. TCRdb trimmed the raw reads at Q25, called clones with MiXCR and kept productive beta chains. Every entry covers one CDR3 protein and lists the most common genes and DNA from its rows. The sample table holds under 250,000 distinct CDR3 sequences, of which more than 25% were seen once. The ten largest clones take up around 7.8% of the sample. The time point label of this sample denotes: pre-pandemic baseline sample and day 111 after first positive SARS-CoV-2 test. This material consisted of a blood sample, taken at baseline and between days 110 and 120 from a kidney transplant recipient. These TCRs come from a male patient between 25 and 40 years old who had COVID-19 and was a kidney transplant recipient. Following transplantation, part of the T cell population may be supplied by the graft donor rather than the patient.

This clonotype was seen many times. The junction departs from germline at one end; a sequencing error may be responsible. The chain carries TRBV23-1 and TRBJ1-2; D is unclear. Being an ORF, TRBV23-1 has a function that is uncertain. The CDR3 is made up of 17 amino acids. The DNA for the CDR3 is TGCGCCAGCAGTAAATCCGTGCTACGCAGAAAGACCTATGGCTACACCTTC. Amino acids: CASSKSVLRRKTYGYTF.

Remarks on this clonotype: This is likely an artifact of a read error, given a far larger clone one base away. The chain employs TRBV11-2 and TRBJ2-4; D possibly corresponds to TRBD1 (5 bases). TRBJ2-7 matches the DNA end more closely, so the J call is doubtful. The CDR3 contains 13 residues. CDR1 is SGHAT and CDR2 is FQNNGV in the germline V gene. The CDR3 nucleotides read TGTGCCAGCGGCTTAGGGCAGGGCTACGAGCAGTACTTC. Amino acid sequence: CASGLGQGYEQYF.

Concerning this clonotype: A read error may explain this, as a much larger clone is one base away. This sequence joins TRBV5-5 and TRBJ2-2; 7 bases match TRBD1. Germline assignment: CDR1 SGHKS and CDR2 YYEKEE (reference sequence). This CDR3 comprises 17 residues. This CDR3 reads CASSLGPQGSYTGEPFF. As DNA, the CDR3 is TGTGCCAGCAGCTTGGGGCCACAGGGGAGTTACACCGGGGAGCCGTTTTTT.

At least ten counts were recorded for this clonotype. The rearrangement joins TRBV7-9 to TRBJ1-5; weak D call: TRBD1 (5 bases). The CDR3 is 13 amino acids. V gave up 5 bases and J gave up 5 bases, with 10 bases separating them. In germline, CDR1 is SEHNR, CDR2 FQNEAQ (reference sequence). CDR3 in DNA: TGTGCCAGCAGCCTTCTAGGGGATCAGCCCCAGCATTTT. Translating gives CASSLLGDQPQHF.

Concerning this clonotype: A single base separates this from a much larger clone, so it may be a read error. V and J are TRBV7-3 and TRBJ2-1; D is unresolved. This CDR3 spans 12 amino acids. V was cut by 0 bases and J by 6 bases, with 3 bases left in between. The germline gives CDR1 SGHTA, CDR2 FQGTGA. CDR3 sequence: CASSLTANEQFF. The CDR3 nucleotides read TGTGCCAGCAGCTTAACTGCCAATGAGCAGTTCTTC.

The DNA for the CDR3 is TGCAGTGCTAGAGATCCTAGCGGACCCCCCTACAATGAGCAGTTCTTC. Translation gives CSARDPSGPPYNEQFF. The chain has TRBV20-1 and TRBJ2-1; TRBD2 agrees at 7 bases. Trimming at V came to 0 bases and at J to 2 bases, leaving 7 bases not matched to a gene. The germline gives CDR1 DFQATT, CDR2 SNEGSKA (reference sequence). The CDR3 is made up of 16 amino acids.

A remark on this clonotype: This may come from a read error, since a much larger clone is one base off. In DNA form, the CDR3 reads TGTGCCAGCGGTTTAGAGGGGAGGAACTATGGCTACACCTTC. Its translation: CASGLEGRNYGYTF. The J gene is TRBJ1-2, the V gene TRBV28; a possible D gene is TRBD1 (5 bases). Germline-derived CDR1 and CDR2 are MDHEN and SYDVKM. The CDR3 extends over 14 amino acids.

This clonotype has at least ten counts. J is TRBJ1-2 and V is TRBV5-4, with 10 bases lining up with TRBD1. Losses at the gene ends were 0 bases for V and 4 bases for J; bases not matched to a gene: 9. The CDR3 runs 17 residues. Germline CDR1 is SGHNT and CDR2 is YYREEE (reference sequence). CDR3 DNA sequence: TGTGCCAGCAGCTTGGGAGGGACAGGGGCTTTCGGCTATGGCTACACCTTC. Translation: CASSLGGTGAFGYGYTF.

For this clonotype: With a much larger clone just one base away, this may be a read error. The rearrangement joins TRBV6-5 to TRBJ1-3, with D unclear. Germline V gives CDR1 MNHEY, CDR2 SVGAGI. The CDR3 contains 15 residues. CDR3 sequence: CASSYRPDSGSTIYF. The CDR3 nucleotides read TGTGCCAGCAGTTATAGGCCCGACTCTGGAAGCACCATATATTTT.

Of note for this clonotype: A much larger clone lies one base from this, so it may be a read error. The chain employs TRBV20-1 and TRBJ2-1, with 12 bases lining up with TRBD2. Per the germline V gene, CDR1 is DFQATT and CDR2 is SNEGSKA (reference sequence). The CDR3 is made up of 20 amino acids. The CDR3 DNA reads TGCAGTGCGGGTGTATCCGTGGGACTAGCGGGCCTAAGCTCCCACAATGAGCAGTTCTTC. Encoded protein: CSAGVSVGLAGLSSHNEQFF.

This clonotype is large by share. One junction end disagrees with the germline gene, perhaps due to a read error. The rearrangement links TRBV5-6 to TRBJ1-4; D is unclear. The CDR3 is 13 amino acids. Per the germline V gene, CDR1 is SGHDT and CDR2 is YYEEEE. CDR3 region: CASSSAADAVGRF. The CDR3 bases are TGTGCCAGCAGCTCAGCTGCGGACGCGGTAGGACGTTTT.

As concerns this clonotype: This may be a read error: a much more frequent sequence differs by one nucleotide. This is likely a read error, given that the CDR3 carries no conserved phenylalanine or tryptophan at its end. V and J are TRBV7-3 and TRBJ2-1, with 10 bases fitting TRBD2. Germline V lookup: CDR1 SGHTA, CDR2 FQGTGA. The CDR3 has 16 amino acids. The junction had 7 bases not matched to a gene; V was cut back by 1 base and J by 7 bases. The CDR3 loop reads CASSLIPSGRENEQFL. The DNA for the CDR3 is TGTGCCAGCAGCTTAATACCTAGCGGGAGAGAAAATGAGCAGTTCCTC.

This clonotype was seen many times. The chain joins TRBV7-8 to TRBJ1-4, with 7 bases matching TRBD1. CDR3 length equals 14 residues. V shed 5 bases and J 6 bases; nucleotides not matched to a gene: 6. Germline-derived CDR1 and CDR2 are SGHVS and FQNEAQ. The CDR3 DNA follows: TGTGCCAGCAGCCAACGGACAGGTTATGAAAAACTGTTTTTT. It encodes CASSQRTGYEKLFF.